This T cell receptor (beta chain) stems from a study of a mutant IDH1 vaccine in newly diagnosed glioma. A remark on this clone: Its cognate antigen is unknown.

Libraries were prepared by immunoSEQ multiplex PCR; TCRdb keeps only in-frame clonotypes and omits some of them. In the table there are roughly 40,000 clones, approximately 89% of which are singletons. V lost 6 bases to trimming and J lost 7 bases, with 20 bases between them. This CDR3 spans 15 amino acids. Germline V gives CDR1 SGHTS, CDR2 YDEGEE. This sample's time point: week 5, during vaccination. Vaccine doses each comprised 300 ug of mutant IDH1 20-mer peptide, with topical imiquimod. The starting material was PBMCs, obtained from a glioma patient whose treatment included an IDH1 peptide vaccine. The source is a middle-aged man with glioma. The J gene is TRBJ1-5, the V gene TRBV5-8, with D tentatively TRBD1 (6 bases). CDR3 DNA sequence: TGTGCCAGCACCGGCCTCGGGGGGGGCTGGCAGCCCCAGCATTTT. Translating it yields CASTGLGGGWQPQHF.